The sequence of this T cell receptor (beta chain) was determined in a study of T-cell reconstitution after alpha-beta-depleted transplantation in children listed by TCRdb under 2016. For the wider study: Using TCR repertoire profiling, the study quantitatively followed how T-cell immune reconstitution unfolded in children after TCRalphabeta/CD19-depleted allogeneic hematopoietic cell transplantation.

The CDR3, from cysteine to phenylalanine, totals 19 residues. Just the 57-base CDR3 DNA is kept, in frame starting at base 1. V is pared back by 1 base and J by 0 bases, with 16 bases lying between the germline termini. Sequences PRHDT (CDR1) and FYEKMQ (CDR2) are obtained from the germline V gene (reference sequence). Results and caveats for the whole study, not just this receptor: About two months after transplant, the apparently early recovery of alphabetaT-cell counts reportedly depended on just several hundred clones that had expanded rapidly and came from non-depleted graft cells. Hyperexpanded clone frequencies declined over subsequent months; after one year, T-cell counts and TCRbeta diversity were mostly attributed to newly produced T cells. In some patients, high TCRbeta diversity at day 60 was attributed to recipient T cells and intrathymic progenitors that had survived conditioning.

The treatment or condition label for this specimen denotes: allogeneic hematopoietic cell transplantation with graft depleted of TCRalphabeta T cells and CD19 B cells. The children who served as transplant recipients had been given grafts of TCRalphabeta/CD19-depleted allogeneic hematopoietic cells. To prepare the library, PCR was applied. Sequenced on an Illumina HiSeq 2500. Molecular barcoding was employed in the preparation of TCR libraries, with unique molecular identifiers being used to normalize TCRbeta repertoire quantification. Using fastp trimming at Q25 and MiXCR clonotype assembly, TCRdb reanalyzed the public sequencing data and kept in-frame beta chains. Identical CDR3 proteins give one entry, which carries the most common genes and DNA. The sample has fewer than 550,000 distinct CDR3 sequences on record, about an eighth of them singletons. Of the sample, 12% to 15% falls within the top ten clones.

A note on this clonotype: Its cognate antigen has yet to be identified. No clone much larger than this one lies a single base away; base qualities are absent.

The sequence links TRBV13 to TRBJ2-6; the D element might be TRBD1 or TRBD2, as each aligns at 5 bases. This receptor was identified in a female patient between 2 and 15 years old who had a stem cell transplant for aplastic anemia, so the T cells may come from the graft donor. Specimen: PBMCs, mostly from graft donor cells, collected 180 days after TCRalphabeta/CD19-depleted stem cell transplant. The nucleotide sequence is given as TGTGCCAGCAGCTTAGAGCCGGGACGGCTCTACTCTGGGGCCAACGTCCTGACTTTC. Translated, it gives CASSLEPGRLYSGANVLTF. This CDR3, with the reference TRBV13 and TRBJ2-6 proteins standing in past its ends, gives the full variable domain AAGVIQSPRHLIKEKRETATLKCYPIPRHDTVYWYQQGPGQDPQFLISFYEKMQSDKGSIPDRFSAQQFSDYHSELNMSSLELGDSALYFCASSLEPGRLYSGANVLTFGAGSRLTVL.